This T cell receptor (beta chain) was sequenced during a study of cytomegalovirus exposure and HLA in healthy donors listed by TCRdb under 2017. About the study as a whole: An earlier analysis of some 600 of the donors reported approximately 280 Gb of sequence data and 117 million unique TCR beta sequences obtained from approximately 180 million T cells. An early release covering around 630 HLA-typed donors comprised roughly 300 gigabases of sequencing data and some 79 million unique TCR sequences. Of the roughly 400 genotyped donors, 81% fell in the genetic ancestry cluster associated with self-reported Caucasian donors. The aim of the study was to test whether cataloging public T cell receptors could identify signatures of past pathogen exposure. Using immunosequencing, the study profiled T cell repertoires from 500 to 800 subjects and related those repertoires to cytomegalovirus serostatus. Along with the approximately 620-subject first cohort, a separate validation cohort of more than 90 different subjects was used. To predict cytomegalovirus infection status, the study combined high-throughput TCR immunosequencing, statistical association of individual TCRs with disease status, and machine learning. A later analysis re-examined previously published TCR beta repertoires from 610 or so donors and added high-resolution HLA genotyping to investigate patterns of TCR occurrence. Rather than using new phenotypic data, the later analysis identified candidate immune exposures from TCR beta sequences and from how often those sequences occurred across donors. An earlier analysis of about 620 of the donors applied high-throughput TCR beta sequencing to assess whether each TCR beta V gene segment acted as functional or pseudogenic. Donor age, sex, ethnicity and CMV serostatus were collected together with the repertoire data. Genome-wide SNP genotypes for about three fifths of the roughly 700 donors were used in a later genetic analysis, which treated that subset as a discovery cohort. Every repertoire in the discovery cohort had been generated on one and the same sequencing platform. HLA typing included class I and class II loci at four-digit resolution. Typing coverage varied by locus: roughly 629-630 donors for A, B, C, DRB1 and DQB1; more than 500 for DQA1; nearly 610 for DPA1; more than 450 for DPB1. Roughly 5 DR-DQ haplotypes were handled as single units for association and clustering, since linkage in the cohort was strong. Across about 380 genotyped donors of the cohort, an average of about 240,000 unique TCR beta nucleotide sequences per donor were sequenced, and approximately 17% of those sequences were non-productive. On the study overall, not on this receptor specifically: The sequencing pipeline was judged likely to have produced a cluster of highly shared sequence variants as a technical artifact. Sequencing depth was assumed to be roughly uniform across donors in the presence/absence analyses, though that assumption may not hold. When HLA alleles, especially DR and DQ, strongly co-occurred, TCR associations were difficult to assign to individual alleles. Only TCR beta chains were sequenced in this cohort, and the absence of alpha or paired-chain data limited detectable features. In vitro tests confirmed that a few of the cytomegalovirus-associated TCR beta chains recognize cytomegalovirus antigens. A further reported finding was that TCR beta sequences accurately predicted the HLA-A and HLA-B alleles for most subjects in the first cohort. Across donors, most TCR sequences were observed very rarely, whereas some public TCRs were present in many individuals. The study listed 150 to 200 TCR beta chains as associated with cytomegalovirus. Linkage disequilibrium might explain the correlated functional status among segregating V segments, but an unknown experimental factor could not be excluded. Because counts were too low, 15 to 20 rarely observed V segments, including chromosome 9 orphons, were excluded from the earlier analysis of about 500 of the donors. In a later analysis, HLA-associated TCR beta chains showed more clonal expansion and lower generation probabilities than non-associated chains that were equally common. Broadly in line with IMGT annotations, most TCR beta V segments showed up in productive rearrangements about 87% or about 30% of the time in an earlier analysis of about 500 of the donors. A later genetic analysis reported fewer N-insertions in productive TCRs among donors in an Asian-associated ancestry cluster than the approximately 670-donor mean. Several of the top co-occurrence clusters appeared to be linked to parvovirus B19, influenza, CMV and Epstein-Barr virus, according to a later analysis. In both the original and validation cohorts, the classifier was reported to diagnose cytomegalovirus status with high specificity and sensitivity. The 87-base-pair reads could not distinguish some IMGT-functional V segments, including TRBV6-2 and TRBV6-3, so those segments were excluded. In a later analysis, the rate of TCR association differed among HLA loci, with DRB1 alleles having the most associated TCRs and HLA-C alleles having the fewest. HLA typing was unavailable for some donors at each locus, so association tests used only the typed subset. CMV serostatus was the only immune exposure information available for the cohort. An association between a missense DCLRE1C variant and V-gene and J-gene trimming of TCR beta chains was found in a later genetic analysis and replicated in an independent cohort. A later analysis associated about 17,000 TCR beta sequences with specific HLA alleles at a false discovery rate of 0.05. The authors suggested that the approach could potentially be generalized to other disease states and immunological phenotypes. Most CMV-associated TCR beta chains appeared to be HLA-restricted in a later analysis, and the HLA associations seemed to be driven largely by CMV exposure.

The cohort consisted of approximately 670 healthy bone marrow donors. Cohort members were all nominally healthy when sampled, although unrecorded immune exposures were likely present. CMV serostatus was positive for around 310 and negative for 352 of the 666 cohort members, and was not recorded for this donor. Every donor gave a peripheral blood sample, and the peripheral blood mononuclear cells from that sample were used for TCR beta sequencing. Genomic DNA extraction from the blood cell samples was performed with the Qiagen DNeasy Blood Extraction Kit. This clone was found a few times. What antigen it recognizes has not been identified. Base qualities are not provided; no much larger clone lies one nucleotide away. In the germline V gene, CDR1 corresponds to LGHNA and CDR2 to YSLEER. V and J lose 4 bases and 3 bases, and a span of 13 bases separates them. The CDR3 holds 16 amino acids from the cysteine to the phenylalanine. Of all the DNA, just the CDR3 is kept, 48 bases in frame from base 1.

Receptor amplification or capture employed the immunoSEQ multiplex PCR assay. The multiplex PCR relied on a mix of 60 forward primers for TCR Vbeta segments and 13 reverse primers for TCR Jbeta segments. A multiplex PCR assay on genomic DNA amplified the CDR3 region of rearranged TCR beta genes. Amplified TCR beta libraries were sequenced as 87-base-pair reads on the Illumina HiSeq System. In the source study's methods: Across the 600 to 700 repertoires, a later analysis counted tens of millions of unique TCR beta chains, roughly 11 million of which were shared by at least two donors. Raw reads were error-corrected and collapsed into unique sequences with a nearest-neighbor algorithm that merged closely related sequences to remove PCR and sequencing errors. To assign V, D and J gene segments, CDR3 sequences were aligned to IMGT reference sequences. Each retained sequence needed at least a six-nucleotide match to both a V gene segment and a J gene segment. A rearrangement was called productive if the CDR3 had no stop codons and remained in frame with V and J, and every other rearrangement was called non-productive. CDR3 was defined by IMGT convention, running from the second conserved V-encoded cysteine to the conserved J-encoded phenylalanine. In an earlier analysis of roughly 580 of the donors, sequences lacking an unambiguous match to a single V gene segment were excluded. An earlier analysis of several hundred of the donors called V segments functional above 56.7% productive rearrangements and segregating when the between-donor standard deviation exceeded 5%. A statistical classification framework was developed to diagnose cytomegalovirus status using the catalog of TCR beta chain sequences. A later analysis assigned V and J genes by comparing TCR nucleotide sequences with IMGT/GENE-DB human TR gene sequences. In a later analysis, CDR3 sequences and most-parsimonious VDJ recombination scenarios were assigned using the TCRdist pipeline. A later analysis defined each TCR beta chain by its CDR3 amino acid sequence plus V-gene family, and excluded reads lacking a unique V-gene family. A later analysis removed 592 highly shared, low-generation-probability nucleotide sequences to deal with suspected cross-contamination and a sequencing artifact. In a later analysis, a clonal expansion index was calculated for each public chain from normalized within-repertoire ranks of inferred template counts. In a later analysis, generation probabilities were computed with a VDJ recombination model fitted to out-of-frame rearrangements, and the resulting probabilities were checked against IGoR. In a later analysis, hypergeometric tests were used to score TCR-TCR, TCR-HLA and TCR-CMV co-occurrence, with a repertoire-size bias correction applied to TCR pairs. In a later analysis, false discovery rates were estimated by permuting HLA or CMV assignments 20 times. A later analysis grouped co-occurring TCRs with DBSCAN, adding TCRdist sequence similarity when clustering within HLA-allele-positive subsets. Repertoires with fewer than 30,000 or more than 120,000 public chains were left out of co-occurrence clustering, as were several repertoires with anomalous nucleotide sharing. TCRdb took over this immuneACCESS table, retaining in-frame rearrangements with V and J assigned. Such tables are incomplete; in checked studies, under half of the missing clones stem from an unresolved V gene, and the remainder is unexplained. V, J and clone size are taken as reported in that table, and D and trimming were inferred from the DNA itself. The sample includes fewer than 150,000 clones, with 80% observed a single time. The ten largest clonotypes hold around 4.8% of the sample.

The receptor was isolated from a young man in good health. The rearranged chain carries TRBV4-3 and TRBJ2-6; a confident D gene designation cannot be given. The specimen sequenced was PBMCs. The nucleotide sequence reads as follows: TGCGCCAGCAGCCCGAAGACGGGTCTTGGGGCCAACGTCCTGACTTTC. Its translation is CASSPKTGLGANVLTF.